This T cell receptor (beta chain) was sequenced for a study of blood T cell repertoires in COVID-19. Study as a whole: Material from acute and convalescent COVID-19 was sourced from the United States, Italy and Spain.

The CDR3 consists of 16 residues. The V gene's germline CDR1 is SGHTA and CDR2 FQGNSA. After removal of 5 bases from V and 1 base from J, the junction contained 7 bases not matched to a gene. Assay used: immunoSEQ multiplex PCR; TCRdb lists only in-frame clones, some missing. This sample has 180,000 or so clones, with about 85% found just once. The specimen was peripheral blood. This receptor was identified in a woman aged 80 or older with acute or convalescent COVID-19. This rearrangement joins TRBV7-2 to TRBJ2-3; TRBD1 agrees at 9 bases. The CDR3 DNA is TGTGCCAGCAGCAAGACCCGGGACAGGGGCACAGATACGCAGTATTTT. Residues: CASSKTRDRGTDTQYF.